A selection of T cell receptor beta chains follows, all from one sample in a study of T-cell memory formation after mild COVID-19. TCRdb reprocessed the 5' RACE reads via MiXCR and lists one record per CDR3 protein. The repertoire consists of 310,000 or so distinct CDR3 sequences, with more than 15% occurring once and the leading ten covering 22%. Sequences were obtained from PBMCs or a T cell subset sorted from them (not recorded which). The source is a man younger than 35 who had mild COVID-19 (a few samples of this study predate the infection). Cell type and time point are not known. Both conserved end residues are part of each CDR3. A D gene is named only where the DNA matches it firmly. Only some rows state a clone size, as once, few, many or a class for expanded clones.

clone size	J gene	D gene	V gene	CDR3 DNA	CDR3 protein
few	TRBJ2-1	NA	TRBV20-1	TGCAGTGCCAGGGGACACCACAGGGACCCAAACAATGAGCAGTTCTTC	CSARGHHRDPNNEQFF
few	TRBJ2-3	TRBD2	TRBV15	TGTGCCACCAGCAGAGTGGGCGGGGGGAACACAGATACGCAGTATTTT	CATSRVGGGNTDTQYF
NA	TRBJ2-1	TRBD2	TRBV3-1	TGTGCCAGCAGCCGACTAGCGGGGAAAAGCTCCTACAATGAGCAGTTCTTC	CASSRLAGKSSYNEQFF
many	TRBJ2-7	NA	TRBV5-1	TGCGCCAGCAGCTTGGGACGGAGCTCCTACGAGCAGTACTTC	CASSLGRSSYEQYF
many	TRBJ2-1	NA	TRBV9	TGTGCCAGCAGCGTAGTTACAGGGTCGACCTACAATGAGCAGTTCTTC	CASSVVTGSTYNEQFF
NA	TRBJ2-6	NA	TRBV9	TGTGCCAGCAGCGTGGGACGGATCTCTGGGGCCAACGTCCTGACTTTC	CASSVGRISGANVLTF
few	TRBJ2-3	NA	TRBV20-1	TGCAGTGCCCCCTGGGGGTCCACAGATACGCAGTATTTT	CSAPWGSTDTQYF
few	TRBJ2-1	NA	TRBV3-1	TGTGCCAGCAGCCAACGGACCAACAATGAGCAGTTCTTC	CASSQRTNNEQFF
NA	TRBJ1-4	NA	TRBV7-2	TGTGCCAGCAGCTTTCAAGTAACTAATGAAAAACTGTTTTTT	CASSFQVTNEKLFF
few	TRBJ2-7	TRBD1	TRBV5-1	TGCGCCAGCAGCTCCGACAGGGACTACGAGCAGTACTTC	CASSSDRDYEQYF
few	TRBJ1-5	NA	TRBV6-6	TGTGCCAGCAGGCGAATGGCAGGGTCGGGCAATCAGCCCCAGCATTTT	CASRRMAGSGNQPQHF
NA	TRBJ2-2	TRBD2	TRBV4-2	TGTGCCAGCAGCCAAGGGTATCCGACTAGCGGGACCGCGAACACCGGGGAGCTGTTTTTT	CASSQGYPTSGTANTGELFF
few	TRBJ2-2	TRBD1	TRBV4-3	TGCGCCAGCAGCCAGGGACAGCTAAACACCGGGGAGCTGTTTTTT	CASSQGQLNTGELFF
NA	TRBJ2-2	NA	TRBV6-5	TGTGCCAGCAGTTATGAGGGTGCGAACACCGGGGAGCTGTTTTTT	CASSYEGANTGELFF
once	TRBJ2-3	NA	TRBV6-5	TGTGCCAGCAGTTACTCGGCCTGGGGTACAGATACGCAGTATTTT	CASSYSAWGTDTQYF
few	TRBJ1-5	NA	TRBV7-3	TGTGCCAGCAGCTTCGATGGCCTCTCCGTGAATCAGCCCCAGCATTTT	CASSFDGLSVNQPQHF
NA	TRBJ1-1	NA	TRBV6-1	TGTGCCAGCAAAGGAGGAACCATGAACACTGAAGCTTTCTTT	CASKGGTMNTEAFF
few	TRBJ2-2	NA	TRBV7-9	TGTGCCAGCAACTGGGTCGTTACCGGGGAGCTGTTTTTT	CASNWVVTGELFF
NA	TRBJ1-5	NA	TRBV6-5	TGTGCCAGCAGTGCAGGGGCAACGGGTCAGCCCCAGCATTTT	CASSAGATGQPQHF
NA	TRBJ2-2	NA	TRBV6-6	TGTGCCAGCAGTTACTCGAAGGGGGAGCTGTTTTTT	CASSYSKGELFF
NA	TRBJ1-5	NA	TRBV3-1	TGTGCCAGCAGCCAAGGCAGGGATCAGCCCCAGCATTTT	CASSQGRDQPQHF
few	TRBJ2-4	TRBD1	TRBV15	TGTGCCACCAGCTCCCGGACAGGGACGACCAAAAACATTCAGTACTTC	CATSSRTGTTKNIQYF
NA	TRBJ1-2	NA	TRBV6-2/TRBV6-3	TGTGCCAGCAGTTACCCCGGGACTGTCTATGGCTACACCTTC	CASSYPGTVYGYTF
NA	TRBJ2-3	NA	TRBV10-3	TGTGCCATCAGTGCCCCGGGCACAGATACGCAGTATTTT	CAISAPGTDTQYF
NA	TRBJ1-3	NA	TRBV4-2	TGTGCCAGCAGCTCAGAGGTCCAACTGAGTGGAAACACCATATATTTT	CASSSEVQLSGNTIYF
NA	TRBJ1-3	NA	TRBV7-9	TGTGCCAGCAGCCTCCGGGACGTCCCTGGAAACACCATATATTTT	CASSLRDVPGNTIYF
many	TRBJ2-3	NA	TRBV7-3	TGTGCCAGCAGCTTAAAGGTCCAGCCAGATACGCAGTATTTT	CASSLKVQPDTQYF
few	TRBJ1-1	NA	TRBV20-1	TGCAGTGCTCCCGGGACTGGGGACACTGAAGCTTTCTTT	CSAPGTGDTEAFF
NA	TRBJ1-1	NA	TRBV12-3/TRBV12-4	TGTGCCAGCAGTTCGGGGGGAAGGGAAGCTTTCTTT	CASSSGGREAFF
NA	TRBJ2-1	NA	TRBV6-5	TGTGCCAGCAGTTACGTCAGGGCGAGGGATGAGCAGTTCTTC	CASSYVRARDEQFF
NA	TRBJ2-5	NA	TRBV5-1	TGCGCCAGCAGCCCAGGGAGTACCCAAGAGACCCAGTACTTC	CASSPGSTQETQYF
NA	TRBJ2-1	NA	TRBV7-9	TGTGCCAGCAGCTTAATCGGCGGTTTGAATGAGCAGTTCTTC	CASSLIGGLNEQFF
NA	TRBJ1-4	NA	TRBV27	TGTGCCAGCAGTCTCCGCCTTGCAACTAATGAAAAACTGTTTTTT	CASSLRLATNEKLFF
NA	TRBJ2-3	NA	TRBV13	TGTGCCAGCAGCACCCAGACTAGGGACAGCACAGATACGCAGTATTTT	CASSTQTRDSTDTQYF
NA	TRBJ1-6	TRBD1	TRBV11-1	TGTGCCAGCAGCCCGGACAGGATAAATTCACCCCTCCACTTT	CASSPDRINSPLHF
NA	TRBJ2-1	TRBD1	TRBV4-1	TGCGCCAGCAGCCCACAGGGGGCTGATGAGCAGTTCTTC	CASSPQGADEQFF
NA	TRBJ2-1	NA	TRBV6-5	TGTGCCAGCAGTTACAGTGGCACCTCACTCTACAATGAGCAGTTCTTC	CASSYSGTSLYNEQFF
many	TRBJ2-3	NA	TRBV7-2	TGTGCCAGCAACCCGAGGGGGGGAAACACAGATACGCAGTATTTT	CASNPRGGNTDTQYF
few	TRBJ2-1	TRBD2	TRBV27	TGTGCCAGCAGATATGGACTAGCTCAGTTCTTC	CASRYGLAQFF
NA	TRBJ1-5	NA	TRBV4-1	TGCGCCAGCAGCCGATGGGCCGACAATCAGCCCCAGCATTTT	CASSRWADNQPQHF
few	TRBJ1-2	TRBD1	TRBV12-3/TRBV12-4	TGTGCCAGCAGACGGACAGGGCATGGCTACACCTTC	CASRRTGHGYTF
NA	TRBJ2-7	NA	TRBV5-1	TGCGCCAGCAGCTTAGGGGACACCTCTCCCTTGGAGCAGTACTTC	CASSLGDTSPLEQYF
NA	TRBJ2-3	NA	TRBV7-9	TGTGCCAGCAGCAGGAGATGGGGTGTCGGCACAGATACGCAGTATTTT	CASSRRWGVGTDTQYF
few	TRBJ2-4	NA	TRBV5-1	TGCGCCAGCAGCTTCTCAGGGGAGGGAAACATTCAGTACTTC	CASSFSGEGNIQYF
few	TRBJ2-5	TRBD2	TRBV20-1	TGCAGTGCTAGGGGGAGGGCTGAGACCCAGTACTTC	CSARGRAETQYF
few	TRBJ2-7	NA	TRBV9	TGTGCCAGCAGCTCGGACAGCGACTACGAGCAGTACTTC	CASSSDSDYEQYF
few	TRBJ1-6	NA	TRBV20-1	TGCAGTGCTATCACCCGAGAGGGCAGCAAGACCCTCCACTTT	CSAITREGSKTLHF
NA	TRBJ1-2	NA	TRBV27	TGTGCCAGCAGTTTATCGGTCGGGTGGGGCTACACCTTC	CASSLSVGWGYTF
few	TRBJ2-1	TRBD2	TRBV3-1	TGTGCCAGCAGCCAGACTAGCGGGGGGGCTCGGGAGCAGTTCTTC	CASSQTSGGAREQFF
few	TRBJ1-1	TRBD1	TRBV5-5	TGTGCCAGCAGCTTGGCTGTACAGGGGGTAGCTTTCTTT	CASSLAVQGVAFF
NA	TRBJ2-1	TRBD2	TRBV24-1	TGTGCCACCAGCAACGGACTAGCGGGGGGGCGGAATGAGCAGTTCTTC	CATSNGLAGGRNEQFF
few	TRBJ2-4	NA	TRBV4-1	TGCGCCAGCAGCCAAGTGTATTTAGCCAAAAACATTCAGTACTTC	CASSQVYLAKNIQYF
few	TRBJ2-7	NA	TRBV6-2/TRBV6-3	TGTGCCAGCAGTACGGGGGTGGAGCAGTACTTC	CASSTGVEQYF
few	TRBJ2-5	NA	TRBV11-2	TGTGCCAGCAGCTTATCAATCCAAGAGACCCAGTACTTC	CASSLSIQETQYF